This T cell receptor beta chain emerged from a study of blood T cells in healthy people across ages. The CDR3 consists of 16 residues. Germline-derived CDR1 and CDR2 are SEHNR and FQNEAQ (reference sequence). With V trimmed by 2 bases and J by 8 bases, 10 bases remained unmatched. PCR was performed a second time for about 7 to 11 cycles using a sample-barcoded 5' primer and a J-beta primer mix. TCRdb itself ran the 5' RACE reads through MiXCR, one entry per CDR3 protein. Of roughly 1,000,000 distinct CDR3 sequences listed, under 30% are singletons. This same sample was also taken into another study, of T cells of mothers and their children.

The rearrangement uses TRBV7-9 and TRBJ2-5, with TRBD2 identical over 11 bases. What was sequenced was blood. This clonotype was obtained from a girl aged 2 to 10 in good health. The DNA for the CDR3 is TGTGCCAGCAGCTTATCGCTAGCGGGGGGCAAAGGAACCCAGTACTTC. Translated, it gives CASSLSLAGGKGTQYF.